The following is a T cell receptor (beta chain) sequence with its context. This CDR3 region has 13 residues. Germline V lookup: CDR1 MNHEY, CDR2 SVGAGI. J lost 4 bases, V lost 7 bases, and 2 bases had no gene match. The record originates from a study of blood T cell repertoires in COVID-19. Study as a whole: Acute and convalescent COVID-19 specimens originated in the United States, Italy and Spain.

Data came from immunoSEQ multiplex PCR; TCRdb stores just in-frame clones and leaves some out. This table holds 100,000 or so clones, 65% to 90% found once. This TCR was sampled from a man aged 50-60 years with acute or convalescent COVID-19. The sample taken for sequencing was peripheral blood. V is TRBV6-5 and J is TRBJ1-3; 9 bases are shared with TRBD1. CDR3 protein: CASMTGGGNTIYF. The CDR3 coding sequence is TGTGCCAGCATGACAGGGGGAGGAAACACCATATATTTT.